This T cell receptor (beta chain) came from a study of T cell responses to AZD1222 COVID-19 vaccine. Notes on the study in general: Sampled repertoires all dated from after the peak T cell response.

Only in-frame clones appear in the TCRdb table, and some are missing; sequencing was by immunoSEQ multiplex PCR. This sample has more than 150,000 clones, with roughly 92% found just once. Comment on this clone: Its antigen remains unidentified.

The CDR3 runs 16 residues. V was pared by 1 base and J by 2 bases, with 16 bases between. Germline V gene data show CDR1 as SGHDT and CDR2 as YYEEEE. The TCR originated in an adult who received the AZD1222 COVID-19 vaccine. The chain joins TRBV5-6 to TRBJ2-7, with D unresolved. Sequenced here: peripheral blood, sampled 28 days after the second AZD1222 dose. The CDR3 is CASSLISAAHPYEQYF. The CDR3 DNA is TGTGCCAGCAGCTTGATTTCTGCGGCCCACCCCTACGAGCAGTACTTC.